Listed here are 19 T cell receptor beta chains from one sample, sequenced in a study of T cell responses to AZD1222 COVID-19 vaccine. Clones were sequenced by immunoSEQ multiplex PCR, and TCRdb holds only the in-frame ones, with some missing. The repertoire holds 160,000 or so clones, with just under 90% as singletons. This material consisted of peripheral blood, taken 28 days after the second dose of the MenACWY control vaccine. Receptors originate from an adult who received the MenACWY meningococcal vaccine as a control.

The rearrangement joins TRBV6-5 to TRBJ1-1; no firm D call. Germline V lookup: CDR1 MNHEY, CDR2 SVGAGI. There are 15 residues in the CDR3. The germline V and J ends were trimmed by 6 bases and 1 base, with 15 bases remaining between them. The DNA for the CDR3 is TGTGCCAGCAGCAAATACTGGGGAAGGAACACTGAAGCTTTCTTT. This codes for CASSKYWGRNTEAFF.

The chain recombines TRBV7-2 with TRBJ1-5; D is uncertain. The CDR3 consists of 13 residues. Trimming stripped 1 base from V and 7 bases from J, with 8 bases between. Looked up from germline, CDR1 is SGHTA and CDR2 is FQGNSA. The CDR3 reads CASSLVWEQPQHF. The CDR3 nucleotides are TGTGCCAGCAGCTTAGTCTGGGAACAGCCCCAGCATTTT. The whole variable domain, remainder taken from reference TRBV7-2 and TRBJ1-5, is GAGVSQSPSNKVTEKGKDVELRCDPISGHTALYWYRQSLGQGLEFLIYFQGNSAPDKSGLPSDRFSAERTGGSVSTLTIQRTQQEDSAVYLCASSLVWEQPQHFGDGTRLSIL.

The chain carries TRBV25-1 and TRBJ1-5; the D is unclear. Looked up from germline, CDR1 is MGHDK and CDR2 is SYGVNS. V was trimmed by 3 bases and J by 5 bases, leaving 14 bases between them. The CDR3 contains 15 residues. The CDR3 coding sequence is TGTGCCAGCAGTGAGCCCAACCGGGAGGATCAGCCCCAGCATTTT. The encoded protein is CASSEPNREDQPQHF.

V usage is TRBV6-2 or TRBV6-3 and J usage is TRBJ2-5, with a tentative D call TRBD1 (5 bases). CDR3 length equals 14 residues. The germline V and J ends were trimmed by 6 bases and 5 bases, with 16 bases remaining between them. Per the germline V gene, CDR1 is MNHEY and CDR2 is SVGEGT. The CDR3 bases are TGTGCCAGCAGCCGCACAGGAATCGCGGAGACCCAGTACTTC. It translates to CASSRTGIAETQYF.

The chain joins TRBV28 to TRBJ2-7; D ambiguous. V lost 8 bases, J lost 0 bases, and 8 bases lay in between. Per germline, CDR1 MDHEN and CDR2 SYDVKM. The CDR3 runs 12 residues. The DNA of the CDR3 is TGTGCCAGCGCTGAGCTCTCCTACGAGCAGTACTTC. Translated: CASAELSYEQYF.

This chain uses TRBV28 with TRBJ2-5; D may be TRBD1 (6 bases). Trimming pared 6 bases from V and 5 bases from J, leaving 19 bases between. The CDR3 length is 15 residues. Germline CDR1 reads MDHEN; CDR2 reads SYDVKM. The CDR3 loop reads CASSHRTADGETQYF. In DNA form, the CDR3 reads TGTGCCAGCAGCCACAGGACAGCCGATGGCGAGACCCAGTACTTC.

The rearrangement links TRBV30 to TRBJ2-7, with D tentatively TRBD1 (5 bases). V was clipped by 8 bases and J by 0 bases, with 17 bases between them. CDR1 is GTSNPN, CDR2 SVGIG, per germline (reference sequence). This CDR3 spans 14 amino acids. In nucleotides, the CDR3 is TGTGCCAGTTCTATCAGGGCCCCCTCCTACGAGCAGTACTTC. Translating gives CASSIRAPSYEQYF.

The rearrangement links TRBV6-1 to TRBJ2-4; 8 bases are a match to TRBD1. Trimming at V came to 2 bases and at J to 6 bases, leaving 9 bases not matched to a gene. Germline V lookup: CDR1 MNHNS, CDR2 SASEGT. The CDR3 is 16 residues long. CDR3 loop: CASSETPGGLGNIQYF. As DNA, the CDR3 is TGTGCCAGCAGTGAAACCCCAGGGGGCCTGGGAAACATTCAGTACTTC.

The V gene is TRBV29-1, the J gene TRBJ1-1; D gene ambiguous. The CDR3 runs 13 residues. The V and J ends lost 6 bases and 5 bases respectively, with 16 bases between them. Germline loops: CDR1 SQVTM, CDR2 ANQGSEA. DNA of the CDR3: TGCAGCGTCCTGACCCGGTCGGGAACTGAAGCTTTCTTT. It translates to CSVLTRSGTEAFF.

The V and J genes are TRBV5-1 and TRBJ1-2; TRBD1 agrees at 9 bases. The CDR3 sequence is 13 residues long. The V segment lost 5 bases and the J segment 6 bases; nucleotides outside the gene matches: 5. Germline CDR1 SGHRS, CDR2 YFSETQ. The CDR3 sequence: CASSQQGADGYTF. The CDR3 coding sequence is TGCGCCAGCAGTCAACAGGGGGCTGATGGCTACACCTTC.

V is TRBV7-9 and J is TRBJ1-1; D remains ambiguous. The CDR3 is made up of 12 amino acids. Germline V gene lookup returns CDR1 SEHNR and CDR2 FQNEAQ (reference sequence). V lost 3 bases, J lost 8 bases, and 10 bases lay in between. CDR3 sequence (DNA): TGTGCCAGCAGCTTTCAAGCAGCCGAAGCTTTCTTT. The encoded protein is CASSFQAAEAFF.

The rearrangement links TRBV14 to TRBJ1-3; no reliable D call. Germline CDR1 reads SGHDN; CDR2 reads FVKESK. Trimming took 1 base from V and 0 from J, leaving 10 bases between them. The length of the CDR3 is 16 residues. CDR3 amino acids: CASSQVGPSSGNTIYF. CDR3 bases: TGTGCCAGCAGCCAAGTTGGTCCGAGCTCTGGAAACACCATATATTTT.

The chain joins TRBV28 to TRBJ2-4; 10 positions match TRBD2. CDR1 is MDHEN and CDR2 is SYDVKM in the germline V gene. The CDR3 covers 14 residues. V shed 6 bases, J shed 8 bases, and the junction held 7 bases outside the gene matches. CDR3 residues: CASSDAGTSDIQYF. The CDR3 nucleotides are TGTGCCAGCAGCGACGCCGGGACTAGCGACATTCAGTACTTC.

This chain links TRBV7-2 with TRBJ2-2; D uncertain. From germline, CDR1 is SGHTA and CDR2 FQGNSA. V gave up 1 base and J gave up 2 bases, with 5 bases separating them. CDR3 size: 14 residues. The CDR3 sequence: CASSLGVNTGELFF. The CDR3 DNA reads TGTGCCAGCAGCTTAGGAGTTAACACCGGGGAGCTGTTTTTT.

This clone was picked up one time. The genes are TRBV4-3 and TRBJ2-2; the match to TRBD1 covers 10 bases. V shed 3 bases, J shed 3 bases, and the junction held 1 base outside the gene matches. Per germline, CDR1 LGHNA and CDR2 YSLEER. This CDR3 has 15 amino acids. This CDR3 reads CASSQGTGDTGELFF. The CDR3 region has the DNA TGCGCCAGCAGCCAGGGGACAGGGGACACCGGGGAGCTGTTTTTT.

The V call is TRBV5-1, the J call TRBJ1-1; D is unresolved. V lost 2 bases and J 1 base, leaving 9 bases between the germline ends. The CDR3 spans 14 residues. CDR1 SGHRS and CDR2 YFSETQ come from the germline V gene. DNA for the CDR3: TGCGCCAGCAGCTTCGGGCCTCAGAACACTGAAGCTTTCTTT. Its protein is CASSFGPQNTEAFF.

The table lists this clone with a few counts. This chain connects TRBV27 to TRBJ2-7; 7 bases are a match to TRBD1. The germline V gene has CDR1 MNHEY and CDR2 SMNVEV (reference sequence). Unmatched junction bases numbered 4, after V lost 5 bases and J lost 6 bases. This CDR3 region has 12 residues. CDR3 sequence: CASSPHRGEQYF. The CDR3 DNA is TGTGCCAGCAGTCCACACAGGGGCGAGCAGTACTTC.

J is TRBJ2-7 and V is TRBV30; weak D call: TRBD2 (5 bases). Trimming shortened V by 4 bases and J by 6 bases, and 16 bases separated the two germline ends. This CDR3 spans 13 amino acids. Germline-derived CDR1 and CDR2 are GTSNPN and SVGIG (reference sequence). In DNA, the CDR3 is TGTGCCTGGAATAGCGCCCCTCTGGGCGAGCAGTACTTC. The encoded protein is CAWNSAPLGEQYF.

The sample holds a few counts of this clone. This chain uses TRBV12-3 or TRBV12-4 with TRBJ1-2; the D is unclear. The CDR3 is 13 residues long. Trimming removed 6 bases from V and 7 bases from J, with 15 bases in between. CDR3 amino acids: CASSKNLEGGYTF. The DNA for the CDR3 is TGTGCCAGCAGCAAAAATCTAGAGGGTGGCTACACCTTC.